Shown below are 9 T cell receptor beta chains from a single sample sequenced in a study of blood T cell repertoires in COVID-19 (TCRdb year 2020). Receptors were amplified or captured by the immunoSEQ multiplex PCR assay. TCRdb re-hosts the immuneACCESS table, in-frame sequences only. Its copies lack some clones; in the studies checked, an unresolved V gene accounts for under half of them, and the cause for the rest is not known. The sample table records about 370,000 clones; 75% to 90% of these occur just once. The ten largest clones represent about 1% of the sample. The sequencing input was PBMCs or T cells enriched from blood (not recorded which). These receptors all come from a young man who had recovered from COVID-19.

This clone was seen a few times. The rearrangement uses TRBV7-6 and TRBJ1-4, with 10 bases identical to TRBD1. Per the germline V gene, CDR1 is SGHVS and CDR2 is FNYEAQ. The J segment lost 8 bases and the V segment lost 1 base, leaving 4 bases of the junction unmatched. This CDR3 comprises 15 residues. The CDR3 coding sequence is TGTGCCAGCAGCTTAGGACAGGGGGCTTGGGAAAAACTGTTTTTT. Translating it yields CASSLGQGAWEKLFF.

This rearrangement joins TRBV3-1 (or the pseudogene TRBV3-2) to TRBJ2-4, with 8 bases identical to TRBD2. Germline V gene sequence: CDR1 LGHDT, CDR2 YNNKEL (reference sequence). V trimming: 1 base; J trimming: 6 bases; junction bases outside the gene matches: 5. The CDR3 is 15 amino acids. The CDR3 loop is CASSQVFSGTNIQYF. The CDR3 DNA reads TGTGCCAGCAGCCAAGTCTTTAGCGGGACAAACATTCAGTACTTC.

This sequence joins TRBV7-9 and TRBJ1-1; 7 bases are a match to TRBD1. CDR1 and CDR2 (germline): SEHNR, FQNEAQ (reference sequence). The CDR3 covers 14 residues. V lost 2 bases and J lost 11; bases outside the gene matches: 11. The CDR3 is CASSLTGARVSAFF. The CDR3 bases are TGTGCCAGCAGCTTAACAGGGGCCCGTGTGAGTGCTTTCTTT.

As DNA, the CDR3 is TGTGCCAGTAGCTCGACAGTCAATGAGCAGTTCTTC. Protein: CASSSTVNEQFF. The chain links TRBV19 to TRBJ2-1; the D gene is possibly TRBD1 (5 bases). The CDR3 contains 12 residues. The germline CDR1 and CDR2 sequences are LNHDA and SQIVND (reference sequence). V dropped 6 bases and J dropped 6 bases, with 9 bases sitting between them.

V gene TRBV19 combines with J gene TRBJ1-5; TRBD1 agrees at 7 bases. J was trimmed by 5 bases and V by 1 base; bases with no gene match: 8. Germline V gives CDR1 LNHDA, CDR2 SQIVND (reference sequence). This CDR3 region has 16 residues. The CDR3 loop reads CASSIGDSIQYQPQHF. The CDR3 nucleotides read TGTGCCAGTAGTATAGGGGACAGCATTCAATATCAGCCCCAGCATTTT.

The chain has TRBV24-1 and TRBJ2-1; TRBD2 matches 9 bases. The V and J ends lost 4 bases and 0 bases, in that order; junction bases with no gene match: 6. Germline V gene data show CDR1 as KGHDR and CDR2 as SFDVKD. CDR3 length equals 17 residues. DNA of the CDR3: TGTGCCACCAGTGACCGACTAGCGGAAAGCTCCTACAATGAGCAGTTCTTC. Translation gives CATSDRLAESSYNEQFF.

The V and J genes are TRBV15 and TRBJ1-4; D not certain. The CDR3 loop spans 13 amino acids. Trimming took off 1 base at V and 8 bases at J, with 8 bases between the two ends. CDR1 is LNHNV, CDR2 YYDKDF, per germline (reference sequence). CDR3 protein: CATSRGLQEKLFF. The CDR3 DNA is TGTGCCACCAGCAGAGGTCTCCAGGAAAAACTGTTTTTT. The full variable domain, its missing parts supplied by reference TRBV15 and TRBJ1-4, is DAMVIQNPRYQVTQFGKPVTLSCSQTLNHNVMYWYQQKSSQAPKLLFHYYDKDFNNEADTPDNFQSRRPNTSFCFLDIRSPGLGDTAMYLCATSRGLQEKLFFGSGTQLSVL.

This chain connects TRBV5-1 to TRBJ2-2, with 8 bases that match TRBD2. This CDR3 has 16 amino acids. Trimming at V came to 3 bases and at J to 1 base, leaving 5 bases not matched to a gene. Germline assignment: CDR1 SGHRS and CDR2 YFSETQ. The CDR3 DNA reads as TGCGCCAGCAGCTCAACTAGCGGCCTGAACACCGGGGAGCTGTTTTTT. Its protein product is CASSSTSGLNTGELFF.

The chain is built from TRBV9 and TRBJ2-7; 10 nucleotides agree with TRBD1. Germline V lookup: CDR1 SGDLS, CDR2 YYNGEE. Trimming at V came to 1 base and at J to 6 bases, leaving 7 bases not matched to a gene. There are 15 residues in the CDR3. The CDR3 DNA reads TGTGCCAGCAGCGTAACGGGACAGGGGAATTCCGAGCAGTACTTC. Protein: CASSVTGQGNSEQYF.